This T cell receptor (beta chain) comes out of a study of lymphopenia after photon versus proton radiotherapy. Regarding the study as a whole: Under photons, naive T cells and diversity fell while effector/memory populations rose. Larger post-nadir TCR diversity loss correlated inversely with survival in deceased patients. Oligoclonal CD8+ Temra expansion after nadir drove photon patients' diversity drop. Authors raise, but do not show, better survival with proton therapy.

Comment on this clone: Its antigen remains unknown.

Some clones are missing from TCRdb's copy, which holds only in-frame ones; the method was immunoSEQ multiplex PCR. Counted here are 65,000 or so clones, about nine tenths occurring once; the ten biggest clones make up 9.5% to 15%. V was clipped by 4 bases and J by 4 bases; unmatched bases: 6. Germline CDR1 MGHDK, CDR2 SYGVNS. The CDR3 length is 15 residues. The receptor's source is a man at least 80 years old with esophageal cancer. This rearrangement joins TRBV25-1 to TRBJ1-4, with 7 positions matching TRBD1. The sequencing used peripheral blood, collected from a patient treated with proton-based radiotherapy. The CDR3 nucleotides read TGTGCCAGCAGTGTTCCGGGACAGTTTAATGAAAAACTGTTTTTT. Protein: CASSVPGQFNEKLFF.